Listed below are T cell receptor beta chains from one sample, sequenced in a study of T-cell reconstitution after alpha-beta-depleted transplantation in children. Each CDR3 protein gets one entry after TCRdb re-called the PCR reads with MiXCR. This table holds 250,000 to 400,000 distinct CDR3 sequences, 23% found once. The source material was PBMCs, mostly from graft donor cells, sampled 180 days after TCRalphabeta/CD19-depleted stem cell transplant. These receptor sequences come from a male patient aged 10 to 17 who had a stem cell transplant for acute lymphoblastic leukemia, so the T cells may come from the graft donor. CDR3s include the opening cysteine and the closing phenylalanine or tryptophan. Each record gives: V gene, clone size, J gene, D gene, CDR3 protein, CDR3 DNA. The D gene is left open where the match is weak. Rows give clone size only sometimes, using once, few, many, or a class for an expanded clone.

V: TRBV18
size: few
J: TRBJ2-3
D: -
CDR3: CASSPRADTQYF
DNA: TGTGCCAGCTCACCTAGGGCAGATACGCAGTATTTT

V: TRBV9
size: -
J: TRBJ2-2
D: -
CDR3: CASSVVGGVSGELFF
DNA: TGTGCCAGCAGCGTAGTAGGGGGGGTTTCCGGGGAGCTGTTTTTT

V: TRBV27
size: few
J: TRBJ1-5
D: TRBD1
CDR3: CASSPTGGRGNQPQHF
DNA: TGTGCCAGCAGTCCAACAGGGGGAAGAGGCAATCAGCCCCAGCATTTT

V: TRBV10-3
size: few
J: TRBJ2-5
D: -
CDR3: CAIAGGQETQYF
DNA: TGTGCCATAGCAGGGGGGCAAGAGACCCAGTACTTC

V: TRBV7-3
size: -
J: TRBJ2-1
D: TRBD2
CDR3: CASSPLPGLAGANNEQFF
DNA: TGTGCCAGCAGCCCTCTCCCGGGACTAGCGGGAGCAAACAATGAGCAGTTCTTC

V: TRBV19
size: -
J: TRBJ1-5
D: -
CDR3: CASSNGGAEPQHF
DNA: TGTGCCAGTAGTAACGGGGGAGCGGAGCCCCAGCATTTT

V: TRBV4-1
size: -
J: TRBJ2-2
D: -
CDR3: CPSSQGGVAFTGELFF
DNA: TGCCCCAGCAGCCAAGGCGGGGTGGCGTTCACCGGGGAGCTGTTTTTT

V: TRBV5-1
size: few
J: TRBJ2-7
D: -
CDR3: CASSLRARYEQYF
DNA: TGCGCCAGCAGCTTGAGGGCTAGGTACGAGCAGTACTTC

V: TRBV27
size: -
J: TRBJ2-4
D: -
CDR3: CASSQGAGNIQYF
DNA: TGTGCCAGCAGCCAGGGAGCAGGGAACATTCAGTACTTC

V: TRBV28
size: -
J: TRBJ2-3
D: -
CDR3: CASESYRDDTQYF
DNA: TGTGCCAGCGAGTCGTACCGGGACGATACGCAGTATTTT

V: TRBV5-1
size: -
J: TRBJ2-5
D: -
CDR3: CASSLEEGGQETQYF
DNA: TGCGCCAGCTCGCTCGAGGAAGGGGGCCAAGAGACCCAGTACTTC

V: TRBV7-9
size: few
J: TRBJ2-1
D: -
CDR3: CASSLGGGPLHNEQFF
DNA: TGTGCCAGCAGCTTAGGGGGGGGCCCTCTCCACAATGAGCAGTTCTTC

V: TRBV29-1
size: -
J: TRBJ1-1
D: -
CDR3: CSVGEVNTEAFF
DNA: TGCAGCGTTGGAGAGGTGAACACTGAAGCTTTCTTT

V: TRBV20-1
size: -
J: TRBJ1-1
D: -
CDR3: CSVRARTNTEAFF
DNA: TGCAGTGTCAGGGCCAGGACGAACACTGAAGCTTTCTTT

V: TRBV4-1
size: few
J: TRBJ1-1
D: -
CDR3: CASSQEEFGLNTEAFF
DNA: TGCGCCAGCAGCCAAGAGGAGTTCGGGCTGAACACTGAAGCTTTCTTT

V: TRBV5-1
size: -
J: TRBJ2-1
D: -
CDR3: CASNRGRTYNEQFF
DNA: TGCGCCAGCAATAGGGGGAGAACCTACAATGAGCAGTTCTTC

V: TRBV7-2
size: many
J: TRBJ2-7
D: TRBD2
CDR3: CASSPIGLAGYEQYF
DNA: TGTGCCAGCAGCCCCATCGGACTAGCGGGATACGAGCAGTACTTC

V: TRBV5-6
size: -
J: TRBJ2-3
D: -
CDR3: CASSYRAFYTDTQYF
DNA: TGTGCCAGCAGCTACAGGGCCTTCTACACAGATACGCAGTATTTT

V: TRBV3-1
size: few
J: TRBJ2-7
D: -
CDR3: CASSQLGALYEQYF
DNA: TGTGCCAGCAGCCAATTGGGTGCGCTTTACGAGCAGTACTTC

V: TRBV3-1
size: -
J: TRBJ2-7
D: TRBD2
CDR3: CASSQGASGRYYEQYF
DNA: TGTGCCAGCAGCCAAGGGGCTAGCGGGAGATACTACGAGCAGTACTTC

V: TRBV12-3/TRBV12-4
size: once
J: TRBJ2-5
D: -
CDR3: CASSLSSARTIIIETQYF
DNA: TGTGCCAGCAGTTTAAGCAGCGCTAGGACAATCATTATAGAGACCCAGTACTTC

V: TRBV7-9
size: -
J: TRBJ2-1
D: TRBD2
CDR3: CASEGGLAVYNEQFF
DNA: TGTGCCAGCGAAGGAGGACTAGCGGTCTACAATGAGCAGTTCTTC

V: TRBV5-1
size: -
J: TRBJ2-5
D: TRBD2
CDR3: CASSLSAGTSGRSETQYF
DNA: TGCGCCAGCAGCCTTTCGGCCGGGACTAGCGGGAGGTCAGAGACCCAGTACTTC

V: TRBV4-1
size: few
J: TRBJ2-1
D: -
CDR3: CASSLMRVNNEQFF
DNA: TGCGCCAGCAGCCTTATGCGGGTCAACAATGAGCAGTTCTTC

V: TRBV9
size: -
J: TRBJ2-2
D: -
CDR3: CASSVEGGGYTGELFF
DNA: TGTGCCAGCAGCGTAGAGGGCGGCGGATACACCGGGGAGCTGTTTTTT

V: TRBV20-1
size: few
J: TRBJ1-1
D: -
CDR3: CSARLRDLFLAFF
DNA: TGCAGTGCTAGACTTAGGGACTTGTTCTTAGCTTTCTTT

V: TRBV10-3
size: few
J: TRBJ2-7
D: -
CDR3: CAISEGTLREQYF
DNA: TGTGCCATCAGTGAGGGGACCCTCCGGGAGCAGTACTTC

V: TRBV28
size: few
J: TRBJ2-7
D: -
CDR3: CASSLPLGGDEQYF
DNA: TGTGCCAGCAGTTTACCCCTCGGGGGCGACGAGCAGTACTTC

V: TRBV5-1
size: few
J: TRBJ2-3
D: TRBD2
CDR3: CASSKREASTDTQYF
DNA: TGCGCCAGCAGTAAGCGGGAGGCTAGCACAGATACGCAGTATTTT

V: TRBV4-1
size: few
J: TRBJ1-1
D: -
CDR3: CASSQGLWNTEAFF
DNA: TGCGCCAGCAGCCAAGGGCTTTGGAACACTGAAGCTTTCTTT

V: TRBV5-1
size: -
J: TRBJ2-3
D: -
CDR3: CASSLAGTTDTQYF
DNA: TGCGCCAGCAGCTTGGCCGGCACCACAGATACGCAGTATTTT

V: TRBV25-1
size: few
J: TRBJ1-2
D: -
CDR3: CASRPGTGIDGYTF
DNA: TGTGCCAGCAGACCAGGGACGGGGATTGACGGCTACACCTTC

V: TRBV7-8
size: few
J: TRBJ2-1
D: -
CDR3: CASSLIVPEQFF
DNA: TGTGCCAGCAGCTTAATCGTCCCTGAGCAGTTCTTC

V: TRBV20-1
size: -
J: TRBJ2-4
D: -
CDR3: CSASIWTPHKNIQYF
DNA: TGCAGTGCTAGCATATGGACACCTCACAAAAACATTCAGTACTTC

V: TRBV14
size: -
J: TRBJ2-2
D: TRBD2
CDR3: CASSQEEWLAGDIRELFF
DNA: TGTGCCAGCAGCCAAGAGGAGTGGCTAGCGGGAGATATAAGGGAGCTGTTTTTT

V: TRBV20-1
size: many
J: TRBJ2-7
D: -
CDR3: CSARDLQSYSYEQYF
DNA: TGCAGTGCTAGAGATTTACAGTCCTACTCCTACGAGCAGTACTTC

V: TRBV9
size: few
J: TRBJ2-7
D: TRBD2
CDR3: CASSVGGTSGNYEQYF
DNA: TGTGCCAGCAGCGTAGGAGGGACTAGCGGTAACTACGAGCAGTACTTC

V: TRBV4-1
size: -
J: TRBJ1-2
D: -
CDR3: CASSQDPLITVYGYTF
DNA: TGCGCCAGCAGCCAAGATCCCTTAATCACAGTATATGGCTACACCTTC

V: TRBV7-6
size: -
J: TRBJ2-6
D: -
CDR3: CASSTTKGSGANVLTF
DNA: TGTGCCAGCAGCACGACTAAGGGGTCTGGGGCCAACGTCCTGACTTTC

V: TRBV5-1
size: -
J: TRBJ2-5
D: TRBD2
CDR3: CASSLGLAGGWETQYF
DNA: TGCGCCAGCAGCTTAGGACTAGCGGGAGGTTGGGAGACCCAGTACTTC

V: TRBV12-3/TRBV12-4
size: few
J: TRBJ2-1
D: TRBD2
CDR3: CASSSSGRSEQFF
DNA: TGTGCCAGCAGTTCTAGCGGGAGATCTGAGCAGTTCTTC

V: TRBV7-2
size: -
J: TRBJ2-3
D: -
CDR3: CASINSGRRLIDTQYF
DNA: TGTGCCAGCATTAACTCGGGCCGCCGATTGATTGATACGCAGTATTTT

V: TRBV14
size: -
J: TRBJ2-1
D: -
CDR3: CASSQERFGPISYNEQFF
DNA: TGTGCCAGCAGCCAAGAGCGGTTCGGTCCCATCTCCTACAATGAGCAGTTCTTC

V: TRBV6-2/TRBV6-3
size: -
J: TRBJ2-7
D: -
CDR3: CASSYSNRGRWYEQYF
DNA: TGTGCCAGCAGTTACTCGAACCGGGGGCGTTGGTACGAGCAGTACTTC

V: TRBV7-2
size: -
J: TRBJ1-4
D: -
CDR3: CASSLRTHNEKLFF
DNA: TGTGCCAGCAGCTTAAGGACCCATAATGAAAAACTGTTTTTT